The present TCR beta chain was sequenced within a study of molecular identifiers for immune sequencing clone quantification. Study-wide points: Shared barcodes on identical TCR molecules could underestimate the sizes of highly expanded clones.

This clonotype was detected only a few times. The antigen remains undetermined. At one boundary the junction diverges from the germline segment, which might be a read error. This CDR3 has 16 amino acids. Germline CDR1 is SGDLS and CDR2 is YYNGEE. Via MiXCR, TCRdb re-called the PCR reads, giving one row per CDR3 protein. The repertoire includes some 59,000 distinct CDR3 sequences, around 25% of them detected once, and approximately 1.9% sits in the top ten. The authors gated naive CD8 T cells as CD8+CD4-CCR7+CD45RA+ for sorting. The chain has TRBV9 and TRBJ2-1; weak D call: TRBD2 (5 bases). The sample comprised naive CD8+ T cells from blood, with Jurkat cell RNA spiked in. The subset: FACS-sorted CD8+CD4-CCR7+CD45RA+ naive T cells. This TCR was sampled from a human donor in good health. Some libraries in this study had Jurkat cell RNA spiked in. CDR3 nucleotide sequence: TGTGCCAGCGGCGTAGAATCCACAGCGGTATACAATGAGCAGTTCTTC. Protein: CASGVESTAVYNEQFF.